Listed below are T cell receptor beta chains from one sample, sequenced in a study of T cells in Graves' hyperthyroidism and ophthalmopathy. A single record per CDR3 protein comes from TCRdb applying MiXCR to the multiplex PCR reads. The sample includes around 620,000 distinct CDR3 sequences, about 14% of them seen just once. Sequencing was done on a sample of blood. The source is a young woman with Graves' ophthalmopathy. The CDR3 runs from the conserved cysteine through the conserved F or W. The order of the fields is clone size, J gene, V gene, D gene, CDR3 DNA, CDR3 protein. D genes are given only for firm matches. For some rows the clone size is stated as once, few or many, or as a class when expanded; others skip it.

many	TRBJ2-7	TRBV6-1	-	TGTGCCAGCAGTTCACCTCGGCAGTACCTCCTACGAGAGCAGTACTTC	CASSSPRQYLLREQYF
many	TRBJ2-7	TRBV20-1	-	TGCAGTGCATTGGACGACAGGACACCCTCCTACGAGCAGTACTTC	CSALDDRTPSYEQYF
many	TRBJ1-1	TRBV7-9	-	TGTGCCTCCACCCGCGGAGCAACTGAAGCTTTCTTT	CASTRGATEAFF
many	TRBJ2-7	TRBV10-3	TRBD2	TGTGCCATCAGCCCTCTGGCGGGAGATACCTACGAGCAGTACTTC	CAISPLAGDTYEQYF
few	TRBJ1-6	TRBV4-3	-	TGCGCCAGCAGCCGCCGCGGGATAGGGTGGTGGAATTCACCCCTCCACTTT	CASSRRGIGWWNSPLHF
-	TRBJ2-3	TRBV3-1	-	TGTGCCAGCAGCCAAGGAGTGTGGGGGCTAGTCTCCCGGGACCTTACGCAGTATTTT	CASSQGVWGLVSRDLTQYF
many	TRBJ2-3	TRBV11-2	-	TGTGCCAGCAGCTTCTATGGGGCAGATACGCAGTATTTT	CASSFYGADTQYF
many	TRBJ1-2	TRBV12-3/TRBV12-4	-	TGTGCCAGCAGCATAGAGACTTCTGATGGCTACACCTTC	CASSIETSDGYTF
many	TRBJ1-2	TRBV7-2	-	TGTGCCAGCAGCTTAAAGGGGGATTCAGGCTATGGCTACACCTTC	CASSLKGDSGYGYTF
-	TRBJ1-1	TRBV7-2	-	TGTGCCAGCAGCTTAGTTACAGGGCCAACGAACACTGAAGCTTTCTTT	CASSLVTGPTNTEAFF
-	TRBJ1-5	TRBV5-8	-	TGCGCCAGCAGCCCCCGGGCGCTAGGAGGAAATCAGCCCCAGCATTTT	CASSPRALGGNQPQHF
few	TRBJ1-6	TRBV6-2/TRBV6-3	-	TGTGCCAGCAGAACCGAACAGGAAGGGTCCTATAATTCACCCCTCCACTTT	CASRTEQEGSYNSPLHF
many	TRBJ1-2	TRBV9	TRBD1	TGTGCCAGCAGCGTAGAACAGGGGAACTATGGCTACACCTTC	CASSVEQGNYGYTF
few	TRBJ2-3	TRBV6-1	TRBD2	TGTGCCAGCAGTGAACTGACTAGCGGGCGCCGGGCTAGCACAGATACGCAGTATTTT	CASSELTSGRRASTDTQYF
-	TRBJ2-5	TRBV20-1	-	TGCAGTGCTAGAGATAGTGGGCAGCCTCAGTACTTC	CSARDSGQPQYF
many	TRBJ1-2	TRBV9	-	TGTGCCAGCAGCCGGAGAGGACAATCTAACTATGGCTACACCTTC	CASSRRGQSNYGYTF
many	TRBJ2-7	TRBV28	-	TGTGCCAGCTGGGGAGGGGGCTACGAGCAGTACTTC	CASWGGGYEQYF
-	TRBJ2-7	TRBV6-1	TRBD1	TGTGCCAGCAGCGCGACAGGGGGAGAGCAGTACTTC	CASSATGGEQYF
-	TRBJ1-1	TRBV6-1	-	TGTGCCAGCAGTGCAAACAGCCGCACTGAAGCTTTCTTT	CASSANSRTEAFF
many	TRBJ2-1	TRBV7-3	-	TGTGCCAGCAGCCCGACACTACTACAGGGCGAGCAGTTCTTC	CASSPTLLQGEQFF